Below are 17 T cell receptor beta chains sequenced from a single sample in a study of blood T cell repertoires in COVID-19. Assay used: immunoSEQ multiplex PCR; TCRdb lists only in-frame clones, some missing. This sample carries about 140,000 clones, about 86% of them seen once, and the ten largest clones take around 8.2%. Sequenced: peripheral blood. These receptors were collected from a woman aged 60 to 75 with acute or convalescent COVID-19.

The chain uses TRBV5-4 and TRBJ1-2; 11 bases are shared with TRBD1. Germline V gene lookup returns CDR1 SGHNT and CDR2 YYREEE (reference sequence). This CDR3 has 14 residues. With 4 bases clipped from V and 5 bases from J, the junction kept 4 bases outside the gene matches. CDR3 nucleotide sequence: TGTGCCAGCAGCCCGGGACAGGGGGGTTATGGCTACACCTTC. It codes for CASSPGQGGYGYTF.

The chain employs TRBV27 and TRBJ2-1, with 7 bases aligning to TRBD1. The germline CDR1 and CDR2 sequences are MNHEY and SMNVEV (reference sequence). The CDR3 is 19 amino acids. V lost 5 bases to trimming and J lost 1 base; unmatched junction nucleotides: 17. The CDR3 coding sequence is TGTGCCAGCAGTCCTACATGGGACAGACGTATCTCATCCTACAATGAGCAGTTCTTC. Translating gives CASSPTWDRRISSYNEQFF.

The J gene is TRBJ1-2, the V gene TRBV5-1; 8 bases are a match to TRBD1. The ends lost 0 bases at V and 6 bases at J; junction bases unmatched: 4. The germline V gene encodes CDR1 SGHRS and CDR2 YFSETQ. The length of the CDR3 is 14 residues. The CDR3 nucleotides read TGCGCCAGCAGCTTGGAAACAGGGGGTAATGGCTACACCTTC. This translates into CASSLETGGNGYTF.

The chain joins TRBV19 to TRBJ2-1; 9 positions match TRBD2. CDR1 LNHDA and CDR2 SQIVND come from the germline V gene (reference sequence). With V trimmed by 4 bases and J by 10 bases, 5 bases remained unmatched. The length of the CDR3 is 13 residues. Written as DNA, the CDR3 is TGTGCCAGTAGTAGCGGGGGGGCAGTGGAGCAGTTCTTC. Residues: CASSSGGAVEQFF. Based on the CDR3 plus reference TRBV19 and TRBJ2-1, the full variable domain is DGGITQSPKYLFRKEGQNVTLSCEQNLNHDAMYWYRQDPGQGLRLIYYSQIVNDFQKGDIAEGYSVSREKKESFPLTVTSAQKNPTAFYLCASSSGGAVEQFFGPGTRLTVL.

The CDR3 bases are TGTGCCAGCAGTTCCACAGGGGCCTATGGCTACACCTTC. It translates to CASSSTGAYGYTF. This chain joins TRBV28 and TRBJ1-2; 7 positions match TRBD1. Germline V gene lookup returns CDR1 MDHEN and CDR2 SYDVKM. V trimming: 4 bases; J trimming: 4 bases; junction bases outside the gene matches: 3. CDR3 length: 13 residues.

The V gene is TRBV20-1, the J gene TRBJ2-3; no reliable D call. From germline, CDR1 is DFQATT and CDR2 SNEGSKA (reference sequence). V was cut by 3 bases and J by 5 bases, with 3 bases left in between. The CDR3 runs to 10 residues. The CDR3 nucleotides are TGCAGTGCTAGTCAAGATACGCAGTATTTT. It translates to CSASQDTQYF.

The V gene is TRBV7-9, the J gene TRBJ2-3; D ambiguous. Trimming pared 5 bases from V and 6 bases from J, leaving 9 bases between. There are 12 residues in the CDR3. Per the germline V gene, CDR1 is SEHNR and CDR2 is FQNEAQ (reference sequence). CDR3 residues: CASSRSQDTQYF. CDR3 coding DNA: TGTGCCAGCAGCCGGTCACAGGATACGCAGTATTTT.

The chain recombines TRBV7-9 with TRBJ2-1, with no clear D. There are 14 residues in the CDR3. Germline CDR1 SEHNR, CDR2 FQNEAQ (reference sequence). Trimming left V 5 bases short and J 1 base short, with 9 bases between. CDR3 sequence: CASSGDWSYNEQFF. DNA of the CDR3: TGTGCCAGCAGCGGAGACTGGTCCTACAATGAGCAGTTCTTC.

The gene calls are TRBV3-1 (or the pseudogene TRBV3-2) and TRBJ2-3; 7 positions agree with TRBD1. The length of the CDR3 is 16 residues. The V segment lost 6 bases and the J segment 0 bases; nucleotides outside the gene matches: 9. The germline CDR1 and CDR2 sequences are LGHDT and YNNKEL (reference sequence). The CDR3 region has the DNA TGTGCCAGCAGGTCCTCGGGACAGTTTAGCACAGATACGCAGTATTTT. Translating gives CASRSSGQFSTDTQYF.

The CDR3: CASNHSTSGGDNEQFF. The CDR3, as DNA: TGCGCCAGCAACCACTCAACTAGCGGGGGTGACAATGAGCAGTTCTTC. The rearrangement uses TRBV4-1 and TRBJ2-1; 11 positions match TRBD2. Germline values: CDR1 MGHRA, CDR2 YSYEKL. The CDR3 contains 16 residues. Trimming removed 7 bases from V and 5 bases from J; junction bases left unmatched: 10.

The rearrangement joins TRBV18 to TRBJ2-5, with D hard to call. V shed 4 bases and J shed 1 base, with 13 bases lying between them. The CDR3 is 15 amino acids. Germline-derived CDR1 and CDR2 are KGHSH and LQKENI. The CDR3, as DNA: TGTGCCAGCTCACTTCGACACGGCATCCAAGAGACCCAGTACTTC. Protein product: CASSLRHGIQETQYF.

The chain has TRBV5-1 and TRBJ2-6; tentative D call: TRBD2 (6 bases). The CDR3 is made up of 16 amino acids. V dropped 4 bases and J dropped 0 bases, with 11 bases sitting between them. Germline CDR1 reads SGHRS; CDR2 reads YFSETQ. For the CDR3, the DNA is TGCGCCAGCAGCCCCGGGGGACGCTCTGGGGCCAACGTCCTGACTTTC. Protein: CASSPGGRSGANVLTF.

In this sample, this clone turned up once. This rearrangement joins TRBV7-9 to TRBJ1-1; D gene unclear. CDR3 length: 16 residues. Looked up from germline, CDR1 is SEHNR and CDR2 is FQNEAQ (reference sequence). V was cut by 2 bases and J by 0 bases, with 13 bases left in between. CDR3 amino acids: CASSLIATVMNTEAFF. Here the CDR3 DNA reads TGTGCCAGCAGCTTAATCGCAACGGTTATGAACACTGAAGCTTTCTTT.

The CDR3 protein is CASTRDRDYGYTF. The CDR3 DNA follows: TGTGCCAGCACCCGCGACAGGGACTATGGCTACACCTTC. The chain has TRBV5-4 and TRBJ1-2; 7 bases fit TRBD1. Looked up from germline, CDR1 is SGHNT and CDR2 is YYREEE (reference sequence). The CDR3 contains 13 residues. The J segment lost 3 bases and the V segment lost 6 bases, leaving 5 bases of the junction unmatched.

The chain links TRBV7-9 to TRBJ1-4, with TRBD1 as a possible D gene (6 bases). Trimming stripped 5 bases from V and 3 bases from J, with 10 bases between. Germline V gives CDR1 SEHNR, CDR2 FQNEAQ (reference sequence). This CDR3 comprises 14 residues. The chain's CDR3 is CASSLTGPNEKLFF. The CDR3 nucleotides are TGTGCCAGCAGCCTGACAGGTCCTAATGAAAAACTGTTTTTT.

The chain links TRBV28 to TRBJ2-1, with 7 bases fitting TRBD1. The CDR3 runs to 13 residues. In germline, CDR1 is MDHEN, CDR2 SYDVKM. V dropped 5 bases and J dropped 7; count of bases not matched to a gene: 5. CDR3 in DNA: TGTGCCAGCAGTCAGACAGGGTGGAATGAGCAGTTCTTC. Amino acid sequence: CASSQTGWNEQFF.

The chain employs TRBV24-1 and TRBJ2-2, with a weak D call TRBD1 (5 bases). The germline CDR1 and CDR2 sequences are KGHDR and SFDVKD. This CDR3 has 12 residues. Deletions cut 9 bases from V and 2 bases from J, with 6 bases between. The CDR3 here is CATDSNTGELFF. CDR3 DNA sequence: TGTGCCACCGACAGTAACACCGGGGAGCTGTTTTTT.